The 18 T cell receptor beta chains listed next were all sequenced from one sample in a study of blood T cell repertoires in COVID-19. TCRdb's table, derived via immunoSEQ multiplex PCR, lists solely in-frame clones and lacks some. The data contain 250,000 to 300,000 clones, roughly 80% of them seen just once; the ten biggest clones take up about 4.3%. Specimen: peripheral blood. These receptors were taken from a man aged 55 to 69 who had recovered from COVID-19.

This chain uses TRBV19 with TRBJ2-1, with D unresolved. The V and J ends lost 1 base and 3 bases respectively, with 13 bases between them. This CDR3 has 16 residues. Germline V CDR1 and CDR2: LNHDA, SQIVND (reference sequence). CDR3 in DNA: TGTGCCAGTAGTATAGTGGGCAGTGGAAGCTACAATGAGCAGTTCTTC. This codes for CASSIVGSGSYNEQFF. Full variable domain (remainder filled in from reference TRBV19 and TRBJ2-1): DGGITQSPKYLFRKEGQNVTLSCEQNLNHDAMYWYRQDPGQGLRLIYYSQIVNDFQKGDIAEGYSVSREKKESFPLTVTSAQKNPTAFYLCASSIVGSGSYNEQFFGPGTRLTVL.

This clone was detected once. A junction boundary mismatches the germline segment, possibly from a read error. The CDR3 DNA is TGTGCCAGCAGCTTGGTCAGCGGGAGCAAAGATACGCAGTATTTT. Translating it yields CASSLVSGSKDTQYF. The chain employs TRBV7-2 and TRBJ2-3, with 8 positions matching TRBD2. The CDR3 has 15 amino acids. Germline V CDR1 and CDR2: SGHTA, FQGNSA. The full variable domain, completed using reference TRBV7-2 and TRBJ2-3, is GAGVSQSPSNKVTEKGKDVELRCDPISGHTALYWYRQSLGQGLEFLIYFQGNSAPDKSGLPSDRFSAERTGGSVSTLTIQRTQQEDSAVYLCASSLVSGSKDTQYFGPGTRLTVL.

The J gene is TRBJ1-2, the V gene TRBV5-4; D is uncertain. Trimming left V 0 bases short and J 2 bases short, with 20 bases between. Per germline, CDR1 SGHNT and CDR2 YYREEE (reference sequence). The CDR3 runs 18 residues. This CDR3 reads CASSLARGSTGKNYGYTF. CDR3 coding DNA: TGTGCCAGCAGCTTGGCCCGAGGGTCAACTGGAAAAAACTATGGCTACACCTTC.

The V gene is TRBV7-8, the J gene TRBJ2-7; the match to TRBD2 covers 9 bases. The V segment lost 5 bases and the J segment 0 bases; nucleotides outside the gene matches: 14. CDR3 size: 18 residues. Looked up from germline, CDR1 is SGHVS and CDR2 is FQNEAQ. CDR3 in amino acids: CASSLFRTSVSSSYEQYF. CDR3 coding DNA: TGTGCCAGCAGCCTCTTTAGGACTAGCGTATCGAGCTCCTACGAGCAGTACTTC.

The chain uses TRBV14 and TRBJ2-7; TRBD2 matches at 8 bases. The V segment lost 1 base and the J segment 2 bases; nucleotides outside the gene matches: 7. This CDR3 has 16 amino acids. The germline CDR1 and CDR2 sequences are SGHDN and FVKESK. CDR3 sequence reads: CASSQVGGRPAYEQYF. The CDR3 coding sequence is TGTGCCAGCAGCCAAGTTGGCGGGAGGCCGGCCTACGAGCAGTACTTC.

This chain's CDR3 is CASSRTTNTGELFF. The CDR3 bases are TGTGCCAGCAGTAGAACAACGAACACCGGGGAGCTGTTTTTT. The chain uses TRBV6-5 and TRBJ2-2; D is undetermined. CDR1 and CDR2 from the germline V gene are MNHEY and SVGAGI. V lost 5 bases to trimming and J lost 0 bases, with 7 bases between them. CDR3 length: 14 amino acids.

V and J are TRBV6-5 and TRBJ1-1; the match to TRBD1 covers 11 bases. Trimming cost V 5 bases and J 6 bases; bases outside gene matches: 5. The CDR3 totals 14 residues. Germline assignment: CDR1 MNHEY and CDR2 SVGAGI. This chain's CDR3 is CASSKDRGRPEAFF. The CDR3 nucleotides are TGTGCCAGCAGTAAGGACAGGGGGCGGCCTGAAGCTTTCTTT.

This chain uses TRBV28 with TRBJ1-2, with 8 bases that match TRBD1. The CDR3 loop spans 13 amino acids. The V gene end was trimmed by 5 bases and the J gene end by 4 bases; junction bases not matched to a gene: 3. In germline, CDR1 is MDHEN, CDR2 SYDVKM. The CDR3 sequence is CASSMTGVYGYTF. In DNA, the CDR3 is TGTGCCAGCAGTATGACAGGGGTCTATGGCTACACCTTC.

The chain employs TRBV27 and TRBJ1-5; D unresolved. There are 12 residues in the CDR3. Germline assignment: CDR1 MNHEY and CDR2 SMNVEV (reference sequence). With 5 bases removed from V and 5 bases from J, the gap between germline ends came to 7 bases. The CDR3 reads CASSTLYQPQHF. CDR3 bases: TGTGCCAGCAGTACACTATATCAGCCCCAGCATTTT.

The CDR3 here is CASSANGQNTEAFF. The CDR3 DNA sequence: TGTGCCAGCAGTGCCAATGGACAGAACACTGAAGCTTTCTTT. The chain carries TRBV6-6 and TRBJ1-1, with TRBD1 as a possible D gene (5 bases). The V and J ends lost 5 bases and 1 base respectively, with 11 bases between them. The germline gives CDR1 MNHNY, CDR2 SVGAGI (reference sequence). The CDR3 is made up of 14 amino acids.

Concerning this clone itself: At the DNA level, this CDR3 is encoded by other sequences in the same sample as well. V gene TRBV2 combines with J gene TRBJ2-1, with D possibly TRBD1 on 5 matching bases. Looked up from germline, CDR1 is SNHLY and CDR2 is FYNNEI. The CDR3 runs 12 residues. Trimming removed 6 bases from V and 4 bases from J, with 7 bases in between. The CDR3 region is CASSAGYNEQFF. In DNA form, the CDR3 reads TGTGCCAGCAGCGCAGGGTACAATGAGCAGTTCTTC.

The chain has TRBV5-6 and TRBJ2-3; the match to TRBD2 covers 8 bases. Germline-derived CDR1 and CDR2 are SGHDT and YYEEEE. The CDR3 is 15 amino acids. Losses at the gene ends were 6 bases for V and 0 bases for J; bases not matched to a gene: 6. CDR3 sequence reads: CASTLSGASTDTQYF. CDR3 sequence (DNA): TGTGCCAGCACTCTTAGCGGGGCTAGCACAGATACGCAGTATTTT. The full variable domain, its missing parts supplied by reference TRBV5-6 and TRBJ2-3, is DAGVTQSPTHLIKTRGQQVTLRCSPKSGHDTVSWYQQALGQGPQFIFQYYEEEERQRGNFPDRFSGHQFPNYSSELNVNALLLGDSALYLCASTLSGASTDTQYFGPGTRLTVL.

The chain employs TRBV10-1 and TRBJ2-1; TRBD2 is a possible D gene (6 bases). V lost 4 bases to trimming and J lost 0 bases, with 22 bases between them. The CDR3 extends over 19 amino acids. Per the germline V gene, CDR1 is WNHNN and CDR2 is SYGVQD (reference sequence). CDR3 sequence: CASSGNRRARGSSYNEQFF. The DNA for the CDR3 is TGCGCCAGCAGTGGAAACCGGAGGGCCCGCGGAAGCTCCTACAATGAGCAGTTCTTC.

The chain joins TRBV5-1 to TRBJ2-7, with 8 bases aligning to TRBD2. The V and J ends lost 3 bases and 2 bases, in that order; junction bases with no gene match: 4. CDR1 SGHRS and CDR2 YFSETQ come from the germline V gene. The CDR3 contains 14 residues. CDR3 DNA: TGCGCCAGCAGCTCAAGCGGGGGTCCCTACGAGCAGTACTTC. Translated, it gives CASSSSGGPYEQYF.

The chain links TRBV7-9 to TRBJ1-2; a possible D gene is TRBD1 (5 bases). V was cut by 1 base and J by 10 bases, with 10 bases left in between. The CDR3 is 12 amino acids. The germline CDR1 and CDR2 sequences are SEHNR and FQNEAQ (reference sequence). Written as DNA, the CDR3 is TGTGCCAGCAGCTTAGATGTAGGGGCCTACACCTTC. Translating it yields CASSLDVGAYTF.

The CDR3 reads CASSQGGQGFVATNEKLFF. The DNA for the CDR3 is TGTGCCAGCAGCCAAGGCGGACAGGGGTTCGTTGCAACTAATGAAAAACTGTTTTTT. This rearrangement joins TRBV3-1 (or the pseudogene TRBV3-2) to TRBJ1-4, with 9 bases lining up with TRBD1. This CDR3 is built from 19 residues. Germline values: CDR1 LGHDT, CDR2 YNNKEL (reference sequence). Trimming took 1 base from V and 0 from J; bases not matched to a gene: 9.

This chain connects TRBV7-9 to TRBJ2-3; perhaps TRBD1 as D (6 bases). CDR1 SEHNR and CDR2 FQNEAQ come from the germline V gene (reference sequence). The length of the CDR3 is 16 residues. The V end lost 0 bases, the J end lost 3 bases, and 13 bases lay between the germline ends. As DNA, the CDR3 is TGTGCCAGCAGCTTAGCGCTTGGCAGGGGAACAGATACGCAGTATTTT. Translation: CASSLALGRGTDTQYF.

This clone appeared a few times. The V call is TRBV11-2, the J call TRBJ2-1; the match to TRBD2 covers 15 bases. Germline CDR1 SGHAT, CDR2 FQNNGV. The CDR3 runs to 15 residues. V lost 5 bases, J lost 9 bases, and 5 bases stayed unmatched. CDR3 loop: CASSLGTSGRFEQFF. The DNA of the CDR3 is TGTGCCAGCAGCCTTGGGACTAGCGGGAGGTTTGAGCAGTTCTTC.